This entry lists 15 T cell receptor beta chains sequenced from one sample in a study of blood T cell repertoires in COVID-19. The method was immunoSEQ multiplex PCR; TCRdb's version includes in-frame clones alone and lacks a portion of them. Of roughly 400,000 clones in the sample, over 75% are singletons; the top ten hold about 2.5%. Sequenced: peripheral blood. These TCRs come from a woman aged 55-75 years with COVID-19, enrolled during active disease.

This clone was detected once. The V gene is TRBV5-1, the J gene TRBJ1-1; maybe TRBD1 (6 bases). Germline CDR1 is SGHRS and CDR2 is YFSETQ. V dropped 4 bases and J dropped 0 bases, with 13 bases sitting between them. The CDR3 has 15 residues. CDR3 sequence: CASSPSTGLNTEAFF. Here the CDR3 DNA reads TGCGCCAGCAGCCCTTCGACAGGCTTGAACACTGAAGCTTTCTTT. Based on the CDR3 plus reference TRBV5-1 and TRBJ1-1, the full variable domain is KAGVTQTPRYLIKTRGQQVTLSCSPISGHRSVSWYQQTPGQGLQFLFEYFSETQRNKGNFPGRFSGRQFSNSRSEMNVSTLELGDSALYLCASSPSTGLNTEAFFGQGTRLTVV.

The chain has TRBV2 and TRBJ2-3; TRBD1 agrees at 7 bases. Per germline, CDR1 SNHLY and CDR2 FYNNEI. With V trimmed by 1 base and J by 4 bases, 14 bases remained unmatched. CDR3 length equals 18 residues. CDR3 in DNA: TGTGCCAGCAGTGAAGATACTCCGGGACAGTGGATTCCAGATACGCAGTATTTT. Protein: CASSEDTPGQWIPDTQYF.

V usage is TRBV19 and J usage is TRBJ1-2, with D hard to call. Germline V lookup: CDR1 LNHDA, CDR2 SQIVND (reference sequence). Trimming pared 3 bases from V and 0 bases from J, leaving 11 bases between. The CDR3 has 15 residues. The CDR3 DNA reads TGTGCCAGTAGTATTTCAGGAGGAGCTAACTATGGCTACACCTTC. Translation gives CASSISGGANYGYTF.

V usage is TRBV6-2 or TRBV6-3 and J usage is TRBJ2-1; the match to TRBD2 covers 8 bases. The V gene end was trimmed by 2 bases and the J gene end by 2 bases; junction bases not matched to a gene: 14. CDR1 is MNHEY, CDR2 SVGEGT, per germline. The CDR3 covers 19 residues. CDR3 in DNA: TGTGCCAGCAGTTACCCTCCTCAGAGAGCGGGGGACCCCTACAATGAGCAGTTCTTC. Encoded protein: CASSYPPQRAGDPYNEQFF.

The chain couples TRBV19 to TRBJ2-5; TRBD1 agrees at 7 bases. CDR1 LNHDA and CDR2 SQIVND come from the germline V gene (reference sequence). This CDR3 has 15 residues. With V trimmed by 6 bases and J by 0 bases, 7 bases remained unmatched. In nucleotides, the CDR3 is TGTGCCAGTAGCCGACAGGGCCTGTACCAAGAGACCCAGTACTTC. The encoded protein is CASSRQGLYQETQYF.

J is TRBJ2-2 and V is TRBV9; weak D call: TRBD2 (5 bases). Germline CDR1 reads SGDLS; CDR2 reads YYNGEE. This CDR3 comprises 16 residues. V lost 0 bases to trimming and J lost 4 bases, with 13 bases between them. In DNA form, the CDR3 reads TGTGCCAGCAGCGTAGTAGTCGCGGCGGGCACCGGGGAGCTGTTTTTT. This sequence encodes CASSVVVAAGTGELFF.

The CDR3 sequence is CASSEEGTHQPQHF. CDR3 DNA: TGTGCCAGCAGTGAGGAAGGGACTCACCAGCCCCAGCATTTT. V and J are TRBV2 and TRBJ1-5, with a weak D call TRBD1 (5 bases). V was shortened by 3 bases and J by 7 bases, with 13 bases between the two germline ends. Germline CDR1 is SNHLY and CDR2 is FYNNEI. The length of the CDR3 is 14 residues.

The chain is built from TRBV9 and TRBJ2-7, with D perhaps TRBD2 (6 bases). Germline V CDR1 and CDR2: SGDLS, YYNGEE. This CDR3 is 15 amino acids long. V lost 2 bases and J lost 4, with 16 bases in between. CDR3 DNA: TGTGCCAGCAGCGTGGGCGGGGCCTCATCATACGAGCAGTACTTC. Protein product: CASSVGGASSYEQYF. Complete variable domain (other parts from reference TRBV9 and TRBJ2-7): DSGVTQTPKHLITATGQRVTLRCSPRSGDLSVYWYQQSLDQGLQFLIQYYNGEERAKGNILERFSAQQFPDLHSELNLSSLELGDSALYFCASSVGGASSYEQYFGPGTRLTVT.

The gene calls are TRBV4-1 and TRBJ2-2; 7 bases agree with TRBD1. Germline lookup yields CDR1 MGHRA and CDR2 YSYEKL. J lost 0 bases, V lost 1 base, and 8 bases had no gene match. CDR3 length equals 18 residues. The CDR3 bases are TGCGCCAGCAGCCAAGTGTATCCAGGGGGAACGAACACCGGGGAGCTGTTTTTT. Protein product: CASSQVYPGGTNTGELFF.

This chain joins TRBV10-3 and TRBJ1-1; D is uncertain. Trimming shortened V by 6 bases and J by 1 base, and 6 bases separated the two germline ends. CDR1 ENHRY and CDR2 SYGVKD come from the germline V gene. The CDR3 length is 12 residues. CDR3 region: CAISDWNTEAFF. CDR3 nucleotides: TGTGCCATCAGCGACTGGAACACTGAAGCTTTCTTT.

This chain links TRBV11-3 with TRBJ2-1; 10 nucleotides align to TRBD1. The CDR3 extends over 16 amino acids. Looked up from germline, CDR1 is SGHNT and CDR2 is YENEEA. V shed 0 bases, J shed 7 bases, and the junction held 6 bases outside the gene matches. The CDR3 DNA reads TGTGCCAGCAGCTTAGATTGGACAGGGGGTGTAAATGAGCAGTTCTTC. Its translation: CASSLDWTGGVNEQFF.

This clone appeared a few times. The genes are TRBV7-3 and TRBJ2-1, with 7 bases fitting TRBD2. CDR1 is SGHTA, CDR2 FQGTGA, per germline. CDR3 size: 15 residues. V gave up 1 base and J gave up 7 bases; unmatched junction bases: 7. The CDR3 region has the DNA TGTGCCAGCAGCTTAATAGCGGGCCCAGAAAATGAGCAGTTCTTC. This encodes CASSLIAGPENEQFF.

J is TRBJ2-1 and V is TRBV30; no firm D call. This CDR3 has 11 residues. Trimming pared 0 bases from V and 7 bases from J, leaving 4 bases between. Looked up from germline, CDR1 is GTSNPN and CDR2 is SVGIG (reference sequence). The CDR3 here is CAWSVQNEQFF. The CDR3, as DNA: TGTGCCTGGAGTGTCCAAAATGAGCAGTTCTTC.

As DNA, the CDR3 is TGTGCCAGCAGCTTAACGGGAGGGTCCTACGAGCAGTACTTC. Translated, it gives CASSLTGGSYEQYF. The chain uses TRBV7-3 and TRBJ2-7; 7 bases map to TRBD2. Unmatched junction bases numbered 0, after V lost 0 bases and J lost 1 base. The germline V gene encodes CDR1 SGHTA and CDR2 FQGTGA. The CDR3 covers 14 residues.

This rearrangement joins TRBV11-1 to TRBJ1-2, with 9 bases aligning to TRBD1. CDR1 and CDR2 from the germline V gene are SGHAT and FQDESV (reference sequence). There are 12 residues in the CDR3. After removal of 5 bases from V and 7 bases from J, the junction contained 2 bases not matched to a gene. This CDR3 is CASSTQGAGYTF. DNA of the CDR3: TGTGCCAGCAGCACACAGGGGGCTGGCTACACCTTC.